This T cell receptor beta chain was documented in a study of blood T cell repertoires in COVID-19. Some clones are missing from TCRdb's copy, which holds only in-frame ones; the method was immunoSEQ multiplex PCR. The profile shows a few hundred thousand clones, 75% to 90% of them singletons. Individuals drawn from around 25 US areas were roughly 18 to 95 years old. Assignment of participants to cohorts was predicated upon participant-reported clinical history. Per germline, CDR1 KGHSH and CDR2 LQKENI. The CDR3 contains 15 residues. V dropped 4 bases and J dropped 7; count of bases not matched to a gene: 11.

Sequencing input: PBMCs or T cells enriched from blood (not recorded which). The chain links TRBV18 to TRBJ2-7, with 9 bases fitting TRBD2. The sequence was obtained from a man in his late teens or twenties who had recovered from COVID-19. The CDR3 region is CASSRNSGRSEEQYF. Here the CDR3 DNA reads TGTGCCAGCTCACGAAATAGCGGGAGATCGGAAGAGCAGTACTTC.